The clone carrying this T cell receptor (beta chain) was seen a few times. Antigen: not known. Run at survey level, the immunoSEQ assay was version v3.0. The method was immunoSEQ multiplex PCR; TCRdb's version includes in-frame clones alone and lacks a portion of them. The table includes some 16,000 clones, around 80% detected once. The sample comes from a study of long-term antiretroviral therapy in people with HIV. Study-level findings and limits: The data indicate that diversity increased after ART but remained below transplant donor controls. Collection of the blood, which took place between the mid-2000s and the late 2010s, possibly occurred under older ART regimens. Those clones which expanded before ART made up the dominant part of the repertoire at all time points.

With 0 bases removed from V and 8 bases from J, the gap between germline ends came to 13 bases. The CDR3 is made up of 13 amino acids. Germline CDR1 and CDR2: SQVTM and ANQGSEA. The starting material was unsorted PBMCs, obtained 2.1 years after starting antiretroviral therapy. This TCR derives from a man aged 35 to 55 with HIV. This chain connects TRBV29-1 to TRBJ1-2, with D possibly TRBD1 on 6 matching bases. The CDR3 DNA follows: TGCAGCGTTGAAGACTGGACAGTTCAGGGCTACACCTTC. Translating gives CSVEDWTVQGYTF.